The present T cell receptor beta chain was sequenced within a study of blood T cell repertoires in COVID-19. On the study more broadly: The United States, Italy and Spain were the sources of the acute and convalescent COVID-19 samples. Sample material is recorded as cDNA or gDNA derived from T cells, B-cell-depleted T cells, or PBMCs.

As processed by the authors: Amplification of reference gene primers was used by the study to estimate nucleated cell counts. Sequencing used immunoSEQ multiplex PCR; TCRdb keeps in-frame clones, though not all of them. Clone size and V and J calls were adopted from that table, with D and trimming inferred from the DNA. The table shows a few hundred thousand clones, with 85% occurring only once. Germline V gives CDR1 SGHRS, CDR2 YFSETQ. The V and J ends lost 2 bases and 0 bases, in that order; junction bases with no gene match: 8. The CDR3 totals 19 residues. Sequences were obtained from peripheral blood. The V and J genes are TRBV5-1 and TRBJ1-6; 10 bases match TRBD1. This clonotype was obtained from a woman aged 18-29 years with acute or convalescent COVID-19. CDR3 DNA: TGCGCCAGCAGCTTATTAGGGACAGGGGAGGCCTCCTATAATTCACCCCTCCACTTT. This gives the protein CASSLLGTGEASYNSPLHF.